This passage covers 20 T cell receptor beta chains from one sample sequenced in a study of shared clonotypes between healthy human individuals. The method was immunoSEQ multiplex PCR; TCRdb's version includes in-frame clones alone and lacks a portion of them. Here the sample spans about a million clones, around three quarters being singletons. Source material: memory CD4+ T cells from PBMCs. Described subset: CD45RA-negative fraction. These receptors were collected from a man aged 18 to 29 in good health. Some clones in this sample may be carry-over from other donors' samples.

The V and J genes are TRBV7-8 and TRBJ1-3; tentative D call: TRBD1 (5 bases). Germline-derived CDR1 and CDR2 are SGHVS and FQNEAQ. V was shortened by 5 bases and J by 4 bases, with 15 bases between the two germline ends. CDR3 size: 15 residues. The CDR3 DNA sequence: TGTGCCAGCAGCCTTCCCGGGACGGCAGGAAACACCATATATTTT. Encoded protein: CASSLPGTAGNTIYF.

This clone came up a few times. V is TRBV5-1 and J is TRBJ1-1, with 12 bases aligning to TRBD1. CDR1 and CDR2 (germline): SGHRS, YFSETQ. The CDR3 has 16 amino acids. V lost 1 base and J lost 5; bases outside the gene matches: 6. Here the CDR3 reads CASSLMGQGAETEAFF. In DNA, the CDR3 is TGCGCCAGCAGCTTGATGGGACAGGGGGCAGAGACTGAAGCTTTCTTT. The whole variable domain, filled in from reference TRBV5-1 and TRBJ1-1, reads KAGVTQTPRYLIKTRGQQVTLSCSPISGHRSVSWYQQTPGQGLQFLFEYFSETQRNKGNFPGRFSGRQFSNSRSEMNVSTLELGDSALYLCASSLMGQGAETEAFFGQGTRLTVV.

The chain is built from TRBV6-5 and TRBJ2-1; D is unclear. The CDR3 runs to 15 residues. Between the trimmed V and J ends, which lost 4 bases and 4 bases, there was a span of 14 bases. Germline-derived CDR1 and CDR2 are MNHEY and SVGAGI. The CDR3: CASSSQPGPYNEQFF. The CDR3 nucleotides read TGTGCCAGCAGTTCCCAACCAGGTCCTTACAATGAGCAGTTCTTC.

The rearrangement joins TRBV10-3 to TRBJ2-1; no definite D call. There are 11 residues in the CDR3. V lost 3 bases to trimming and J lost 10 bases, with 7 bases between them. The germline gives CDR1 ENHRY, CDR2 SYGVKD. DNA of the CDR3: TGTGCCATCAGTGAATCGCGGGAGCAGTTCTTC. Translating gives CAISESREQFF.

This clone was recorded once. The chain joins TRBV28 to TRBJ2-7, with 10 positions matching TRBD2. J gave up 2 bases and V 8 bases, and 21 bases lay outside the gene matches. Looked up from germline, CDR1 is MDHEN and CDR2 is SYDVKM. There are 19 residues in the CDR3. CDR3 nucleotides: TGTGCCAGCCATGGCTACAGGTTCGGGCTAGCGGGAGAGACCTACGAGCAGTACTTC. Protein: CASHGYRFGLAGETYEQYF.

The chain recombines TRBV9 with TRBJ2-2, with D perhaps matching TRBD1 (5 bases). The CDR3 runs 17 residues. The germline V gene has CDR1 SGDLS and CDR2 YYNGEE. The ends were cut back, 4 bases at V and 2 bases at J, with 18 bases in the middle. Here the CDR3 DNA reads TGTGCCAGCAGCCCAACCCTATTGGACATCAACACCGGGGAGCTGTTTTTT. This gives the protein CASSPTLLDINTGELFF.

This clone was counted a few times. The same CDR3 can be traced to other DNA sequences in this sample. The V gene is TRBV5-1, the J gene TRBJ1-4, with 9 nucleotides matching TRBD1. The CDR3 has 14 residues. Unmatched junction bases numbered 7, after V lost 5 bases and J lost 8 bases. Germline V lookup: CDR1 SGHRS, CDR2 YFSETQ. CDR3 nucleotides: TGCGCCAGCAGTCTTTGGGGACAGGGCGAAAAACTGTTTTTT. Protein product: CASSLWGQGEKLFF.

This clone was picked up a small number of times. This sequence joins TRBV5-1 and TRBJ2-7, with D perhaps matching TRBD1 (6 bases). The germline V gene has CDR1 SGHRS and CDR2 YFSETQ. Trimming took 4 bases from V and 5 from J, leaving 16 bases between them. CDR3 length: 14 residues. The CDR3 sequence is CASSLANRDNEQYF. CDR3 nucleotide sequence: TGCGCCAGCAGCCTAGCAAACAGGGACAACGAGCAGTACTTC. The full variable domain, with the rest looked up from reference TRBV5-1 and TRBJ2-7, is KAGVTQTPRYLIKTRGQQVTLSCSPISGHRSVSWYQQTPGQGLQFLFEYFSETQRNKGNFPGRFSGRQFSNSRSEMNVSTLELGDSALYLCASSLANRDNEQYFGPGTRLTVT.

A word on this clone: Other DNA sequences in the same sample also yield this CDR3. This rearrangement joins TRBV19 to TRBJ2-6; TRBD1 is a possible D gene (6 bases). V was pared by 2 bases and J by 4 bases, with 12 bases between. The CDR3 sequence is 16 residues long. The germline gives CDR1 LNHDA, CDR2 SQIVND (reference sequence). The CDR3 region is CASSIIPGAGANVLTF. The CDR3, as DNA: TGTGCCAGTAGTATAATTCCAGGGGCCGGGGCCAACGTCCTGACTTTC.

J is TRBJ1-1 and V is TRBV4-1; 9 positions match TRBD1. The V gene end was trimmed by 8 bases and the J gene end by 7 bases; junction bases not matched to a gene: 8. The CDR3 spans 13 residues. Germline values: CDR1 MGHRA, CDR2 YSYEKL. The CDR3 DNA reads TGCGCCAGCGGCCGGGACAGGGAGGGTGAAGCTTTCTTT. Its translation: CASGRDREGEAFF.

The chain combines TRBV7-2 with TRBJ1-2; D unresolved. Germline loops: CDR1 SGHTA, CDR2 FQGNSA. This CDR3 has 13 amino acids. Trimming stripped 4 bases from V and 0 bases from J, with 6 bases between. CDR3 sequence reads: CASSSTTNYGYTF. Here the CDR3 DNA reads TGTGCCAGCAGCTCTACAACTAACTATGGCTACACCTTC.

The CDR3 coding sequence is TGTGCCAGCAGCTTACGGCGGGCGCCAGATACGCAGTATTTT. It translates to CASSLRRAPDTQYF. The V call is TRBV7-8, the J call TRBJ2-3, with D possibly being TRBD2 (5 bases). The length of the CDR3 is 14 residues. The ends were cut back, 2 bases at V and 4 bases at J, with 10 bases in the middle. CDR1 and CDR2 (germline): SGHVS, FQNEAQ.

The genes are TRBV6-1 and TRBJ2-7; D remains ambiguous. The V end lost 7 bases, the J end lost 5 bases, and 12 bases lay between the germline ends. This CDR3 has 12 residues. Per the germline V gene, CDR1 is MNHNS and CDR2 is SASEGT. CDR3 nucleotide sequence: TGTGCCAGCAAAAGGTTCGCCGACGAGCAGTACTTC. The encoded protein is CASKRFADEQYF.

In DNA, the CDR3 is TGTGCCAGCAGTATAACGGGACTAGCGGGAGTTGGTGAGCAGTTCTTC. This codes for CASSITGLAGVGEQFF. The rearrangement links TRBV28 to TRBJ2-1; 14 bases are a match to TRBD2. This CDR3 has 16 amino acids. The germline gives CDR1 MDHEN, CDR2 SYDVKM. The trim removed 5 bases at V and 9 bases at J, leaving 9 bases unmatched.

The chain uses TRBV5-1 and TRBJ2-3, with 8 bases matching TRBD2. The CDR3 is 16 amino acids. Germline CDR1 and CDR2: SGHRS and YFSETQ. V dropped 1 base and J dropped 0; count of bases not matched to a gene: 4. In DNA, the CDR3 is TGCGCCAGCAGCTTGTATGGCGGGAGGAGCACAGATACGCAGTATTTT. Amino acids: CASSLYGGRSTDTQYF. The variable domain in full, with the rest retrieved from reference TRBV5-1 and TRBJ2-3, is KAGVTQTPRYLIKTRGQQVTLSCSPISGHRSVSWYQQTPGQGLQFLFEYFSETQRNKGNFPGRFSGRQFSNSRSEMNVSTLELGDSALYLCASSLYGGRSTDTQYFGPGTRLTVL.

This clone was recorded at least ten times. The chain uses TRBV18 and TRBJ2-1; TRBD2 agrees at 11 bases. With 3 bases clipped from V and 1 base from J, the junction kept 2 bases outside the gene matches. The germline V gene has CDR1 KGHSH and CDR2 LQKENI. The CDR3 is 16 residues long. The CDR3 is CASSPVAGGSYNEQFF. The CDR3 coding sequence is TGTGCCAGCTCACCCGTAGCGGGAGGGTCCTACAATGAGCAGTTCTTC. The full variable domain, with the rest looked up from reference TRBV18 and TRBJ2-1, is NAGVMQNPRHLVRRRGQEARLRCSPMKGHSHVYWYRQLPEEGLKFMVYLQKENIIDESGMPKERFSAEFPKEGPSILRIQQVVRGDSAAYFCASSPVAGGSYNEQFFGPGTRLTVL.

This chain connects TRBV7-9 to TRBJ2-5; TRBD1 matches at 11 bases. With 4 bases clipped from V and 5 bases from J, the junction kept 0 bases outside the gene matches. The CDR3 has 13 amino acids. The germline CDR1 and CDR2 sequences are SEHNR and FQNEAQ (reference sequence). CDR3 amino acids: CASSWDRGETQYF. The DNA of the CDR3 is TGTGCCAGCAGCTGGGACAGGGGGGAGACCCAGTACTTC.

The chain joins TRBV19 to TRBJ2-2; the match to TRBD2 covers 8 bases. The germline V gene has CDR1 LNHDA and CDR2 SQIVND (reference sequence). The length of the CDR3 is 15 residues. The V gene end was trimmed by 6 bases and the J gene end by 4 bases; junction bases not matched to a gene: 7. Here the CDR3 reads CASRRSGTLTGELFF. In DNA, the CDR3 is TGTGCCAGTAGACGTAGCGGGACCCTCACCGGGGAGCTGTTTTTT.

Concerning this clone itself: A junction boundary mismatches the germline segment, possibly from a read error. The V call is TRBV4-1, the J call TRBJ2-3; maybe TRBD1 (5 bases). Per the germline V gene, CDR1 is MGHRA and CDR2 is YSYEKL. The CDR3 sequence is 13 residues long. The chain's CDR3 is CASSRTGDDTQYF. The DNA for the CDR3 is TGTGCCAGCAGCCGAACAGGAGATGATACGCAGTATTTT.

The genes are TRBV5-4 and TRBJ1-1; 8 nucleotides agree with TRBD1. CDR3 length: 16 residues. Germline loops: CDR1 SGHNT, CDR2 YYREEE (reference sequence). Trimming cost V 4 bases and J 2 bases; bases outside gene matches: 10. The CDR3 DNA sequence: TGTGCCAGCAGCGGGGGATACAGGGGGGGCAACACTGAAGCTTTCTTT. Translating it yields CASSGGYRGGNTEAFF.